Given below is one T cell receptor beta chain in context. What it recognizes is unknown. These data are taken from a study of CD8+CD57+ T cells in acquired aplastic anemia. Study in general: Sorted CD4+ and CD8+ cells yielded DNA averaging around 3.5 ug. Notes on the study in general: The study identified about 30 CD8+ CDR3 sequences shared by patients and controls. In CD8+ cells, Simpson's diversity showed no significant difference between patients and controls.

The template for TCR beta VDJ and CDR3 sequence profiling was genomic DNA. From the reads, TCRdb called clonotypes with MiXCR, one entry per CDR3 protein. Of some 140,000 distinct CDR3 sequences listed, roughly 54% are singletons. It was patients with CD8+CD57+ cell expansion by flow cytometry who were chosen for sequencing. Sequencing used sorted CD4+, CD8+, or CD8+CD57+ T cells (not recorded which) from PBMCs. The source of this sequence is a human donor with aplastic anemia.

The CDR3 is CASSSGQGLNGYTF. CDR3 DNA: TGTGCCAGCAGCTCGGGACAGGGGCTGAATGGCTACACCTTC. This chain connects TRBV5-4 to TRBJ1-2; TRBD1 agrees at 10 bases. The CDR3 contains 14 residues. Germline CDR1 and CDR2: SGHNT and YYREEE (reference sequence). V lost 3 bases and J lost 6; bases outside the gene matches: 5.